The entry below gives a single T cell receptor beta chain sequence along with its context. The data derive from a study of blood T cell repertoires in COVID-19. The overall study: Whether acute or convalescent, the COVID-19 samples came from the United States, Italy and Spain. The cDNA or gDNA used as material had been derived from T cells, B-cell-depleted T cells, or PBMCs.

The CDR3 covers 14 residues. Per germline, CDR1 SGHRS and CDR2 YFSETQ. V was shortened by 4 bases and J by 6 bases, with 16 bases between the two germline ends. The authors' processing: Reference gene primer amplification gave estimated nucleated cell counts. Assay used: immunoSEQ multiplex PCR; TCRdb lists only in-frame clones, some missing. D and trimming were read from the DNA, whereas the V and J calls and clone size are those reported in that table. The sample lists about 66,000 clones; roughly 86% were seen once. The TCR was taken from a man in his sixties with acute or convalescent COVID-19. The rearrangement links TRBV5-1 to TRBJ1-1; D is perhaps TRBD1 (6 bases). The sample consisted of peripheral blood. As DNA, the CDR3 is TGCGCCAGCAGCCTCGGACAGCCTTCCCCTGAAGCTTTCTTT. This gives the protein CASSLGQPSPEAFF.